The sequence of this T cell receptor beta chain was determined in a study of identical twins. MiXCR, run by TCRdb on the 5' RACE reads, gives a single entry per CDR3 protein. Here the sample spans 1.5 million to 2 million distinct CDR3 sequences, about 31% being singletons. As regards this clonotype: A junction boundary mismatches the germline segment, possibly from a read error.

The TCR originated in a newborn girl in good health. The material sequenced was cord blood.

Here the CDR3 DNA reads TGTGTCAGCAGCTTGTTTACAGGGGGAACCTATAATTCACCCCTCCACTTT. It encodes CVSSLFTGGTYNSPLHF. V is TRBV5-5 and J is TRBJ1-6; 8 bases align to TRBD1. CDR3 size: 17 residues. The germline gives CDR1 SGHKS, CDR2 YYEKEE (reference sequence).